Listed here is a single TCR beta chain. These data are taken from a study of TIL therapy for anti-PD-1-resistant metastatic lung cancer. This sample's time point: pre-treatment sample, taken before nivolumab and TIL therapy. Pleural nodules or supraclavicular lymph nodes made up most of the excised metastases sampled. The CDR3 covers 13 residues. CDR1 and CDR2 (germline): MNHNS, SASEGT. V dropped 4 bases and J dropped 6; count of bases not matched to a gene: 5. This was the immunoSEQ v3 assay. Produced via immunoSEQ multiplex PCR; TCRdb's table is partial and in-frame only. The repertoire holds tens of thousands of clones, with less than 75% as singletons.

The sequence derives from a person aged 25 to 85 with non-small cell lung cancer. This sample comprised tumor tissue, obtained at baseline. The chain carries TRBV6-1 and TRBJ1-2, with TRBD1 matching over 7 bases. This CDR3 reads CASSVDTGDGYTF. The CDR3 bases are TGTGCCAGCAGTGTAGATACAGGGGATGGCTACACCTTC.